This T cell receptor (beta chain) comes out of a study of blood T cells in healthy people across ages. This clonotype has a handful of counts. V dropped 0 bases and J dropped 8; count of bases not matched to a gene: 6. The CDR3 has 15 residues. Per germline, CDR1 LGHNA and CDR2 YNFKEQ. Sample-barcoded 5' priming and a J-beta primer mix drove a second PCR of 7 to 11 cycles. TCRdb reprocessed the 5' RACE reads with MiXCR, giving one entry per CDR3 protein. The table lists about 1.5 million distinct CDR3 sequences, 35% to 45% of them singletons. Sequenced input: blood. This chain links TRBV4-2 with TRBJ1-4; 7 bases agree with TRBD1. The sequence came from a woman under 30 in good health. The CDR3 sequence: CASSQETGRGEKLFF. The CDR3 region has the DNA TGTGCCAGCAGCCAAGAGACAGGGAGAGGGGAAAAACTGTTTTTT.